A selection of T cell receptor beta chains follows, all from one sample in a study of cytomegalovirus exposure and HLA in healthy donors. The repertoire was sequenced with immunoSEQ multiplex PCR; TCRdb's copy has only in-frame clones and lacks some. Here the sample spans about 94,000 clones, 60% to 80% being singletons. The sequencing sample was made of PBMCs. The receptors were gathered from a woman aged 40 to 50 in good health and CMV-seronegative. Both conserved end residues are part of each CDR3. Each record gives: V gene, J gene, D gene, clone size, CDR3 protein, CDR3 DNA. D genes are given only for firm matches. Size tells how often a clone was seen (once, few, many) or the class of an expanded clone, and some rows leave it out.

v_call: TRBV5-6; j_call: TRBJ2-5; d_call: TRBD1; clone_size: -; cdr3_aa: CASSFFDRDQETQYF; cdr3_nt: TGTGCCAGCAGCTTTTTTGACAGGGATCAAGAGACCCAGTACTTC
v_call: TRBV30; j_call: TRBJ1-1; d_call: -; clone_size: -; cdr3_aa: CAWSVRGGTEAFF; cdr3_nt: TGTGCCTGGAGTGTACGCGGGGGCACTGAAGCTTTCTTT
v_call: TRBV28; j_call: TRBJ2-1; d_call: TRBD2; clone_size: -; cdr3_aa: CASSPAGGAGYNEQFF; cdr3_nt: TGTGCCAGCAGTCCTGCGGGGGGGGCCGGATACAATGAGCAGTTCTTC
v_call: TRBV29-1; j_call: TRBJ2-1; d_call: TRBD1; clone_size: -; cdr3_aa: CSVPTGGFDEQFF; cdr3_nt: TGCAGCGTTCCGACAGGGGGGTTCGATGAGCAGTTCTTC
v_call: TRBV5-4; j_call: TRBJ1-2; d_call: -; clone_size: -; cdr3_aa: CASSPRGIYGYTF; cdr3_nt: TGTGCCAGCAGCCCCAGGGGTATCTATGGCTACACCTTC
v_call: TRBV19; j_call: TRBJ2-5; d_call: -; clone_size: -; cdr3_aa: CASSQMETQYF; cdr3_nt: TGTGCCAGTAGCCAGATGGAGACCCAGTACTTC
v_call: TRBV4-3; j_call: TRBJ2-7; d_call: -; clone_size: -; cdr3_aa: CASSQDLTSYEQYF; cdr3_nt: TGCGCCAGCAGCCAAGATTTAACTAGCTACGAGCAGTACTTC
v_call: TRBV28; j_call: TRBJ1-2; d_call: -; clone_size: once; cdr3_aa: CAVQKTENYGYTF; cdr3_nt: TGTGCCGTACAAAAGACAGAGAACTATGGCTACACCTTC
v_call: TRBV6-1; j_call: TRBJ2-6; d_call: TRBD1; clone_size: -; cdr3_aa: CASRRTGAGANVLTF; cdr3_nt: TGTGCCAGCAGGCGGACAGGTGCTGGGGCCAACGTCCTGACTTTC
v_call: TRBV7-2; j_call: TRBJ2-3; d_call: -; clone_size: -; cdr3_aa: CASSWRTDTQYF; cdr3_nt: TGTGCCAGCAGCTGGCGCACAGATACGCAGTATTTT
v_call: TRBV5-1; j_call: TRBJ2-3; d_call: TRBD1; clone_size: once; cdr3_aa: CASSRNRGSTDTQYF; cdr3_nt: TGCGCCAGCAGCCGCAACAGGGGATCCACAGATACGCAGTATTTT
v_call: TRBV9; j_call: TRBJ1-6; d_call: TRBD1; clone_size: -; cdr3_aa: CASSGGQYNSPLHF; cdr3_nt: TGTGCCAGCAGCGGGGGACAGTATAATTCACCCCTCCACTTT
v_call: TRBV30; j_call: TRBJ2-2; d_call: -; clone_size: -; cdr3_aa: CAWKRENTGELFF; cdr3_nt: TGTGCCTGGAAACGGGAGAACACCGGGGAGCTGTTTTTT
v_call: TRBV30; j_call: TRBJ1-1; d_call: -; clone_size: -; cdr3_aa: CAWSASGRGRNTEAFF; cdr3_nt: TGTGCCTGGAGTGCTTCAGGGAGGGGGAGGAACACTGAAGCTTTCTTT
v_call: TRBV7-2; j_call: TRBJ2-7; d_call: -; clone_size: -; cdr3_aa: CASSLGLSVTEQYF; cdr3_nt: TGTGCCAGCAGCTTGGGACTTTCGGTTACCGAGCAGTACTTC